The 3 T cell receptor beta chains below all came from one sample that was sequenced in a study of CXCR3-negative and CXCR3-positive naive CD8 T cells. General study points: A higher hydrophobicity marked the TRB CDR3s of CXCR3-positive naive cells versus CXCR3-negative naive cells.

For these receptors, no antigen is known. The TRB libraries of cDNA were built by UMI-labeled 5' RACE. TCRdb reworked the 5' RACE reads into one entry per CDR3 protein, no DNA. The sample includes under 75,000 distinct CDR3 sequences. Sequenced: naive CXCR3+ CD8+ T cells from blood. Indicated subset: CD45RO-CCR7+CD27+CD95- naive CD8+ T cells expressing CXCR3 (TNR3+). These receptors originate from a human donor in good health. Some clones in this sample may be carry-over from other donors' samples.

CDR3 in amino acids: CASSQDWNEAYEQYF. The V and J genes are TRBV14 and TRBJ2-7. The CDR3 is 15 amino acids. Germline CDR1 reads SGHDN; CDR2 reads FVKESK.

V usage is TRBV20-1 and J usage is TRBJ1-6. CDR3 size: 13 residues. Germline CDR1 is DFQATT and CDR2 is SNEGSKA (reference sequence). CDR3 residues: CSASPTSNSPLHF.

V gene TRBV11-2 combines with J gene TRBJ2-1. Germline V gene sequence: CDR1 SGHAT, CDR2 FQNNGV. There are 14 residues in the CDR3. The CDR3 is CASSPDKDYNEQFF.